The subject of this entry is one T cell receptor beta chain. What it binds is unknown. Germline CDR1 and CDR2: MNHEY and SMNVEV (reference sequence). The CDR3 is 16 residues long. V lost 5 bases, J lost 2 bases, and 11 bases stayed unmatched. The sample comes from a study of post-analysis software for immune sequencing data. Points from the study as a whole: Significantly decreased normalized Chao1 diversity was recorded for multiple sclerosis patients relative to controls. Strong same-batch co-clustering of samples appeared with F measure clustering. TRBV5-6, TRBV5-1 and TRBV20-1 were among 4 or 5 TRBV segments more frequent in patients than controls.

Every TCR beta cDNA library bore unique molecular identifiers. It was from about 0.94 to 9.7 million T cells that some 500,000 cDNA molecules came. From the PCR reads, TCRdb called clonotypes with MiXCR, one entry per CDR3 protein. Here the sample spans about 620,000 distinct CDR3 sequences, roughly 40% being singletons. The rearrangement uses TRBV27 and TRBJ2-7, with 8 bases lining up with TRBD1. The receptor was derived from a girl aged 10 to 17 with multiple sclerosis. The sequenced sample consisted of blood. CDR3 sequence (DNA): TGTGCCAGCAGTCACGAACCGGGACAGGCGACCTACGAGCAGTACTTC. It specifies CASSHEPGQATYEQYF.